This TCR beta chain emerged from a study of cytomegalovirus exposure and HLA in healthy donors. Across the whole study: Tens of millions of unique TCR sequences came from HLA-typed donors in an early release. Findings and caveats of the study: TCR beta V segments were, for the most part, productive about 87% or about 30% of the time in an earlier analysis. The authors excluded some V segments, including TRBV6-2 and TRBV6-3, as indistinguishable.

Of note for this clone: The antigen remains unidentified.

The study ran its PCR with 60 Vbeta and 13 Jbeta primers. Generated by immunoSEQ multiplex PCR, the TCRdb table keeps only in-frame clones and is missing some. Of just over 25,000 clones listed, 70% are singletons. The CDR3 is 14 amino acids. The germline gives CDR1 SGHRS, CDR2 YFSETQ. Trimming left V 0 bases short and J 4 bases short, with 8 bases between. Specimen: PBMCs. The chain is built from TRBV5-1 and TRBJ2-1; D gene unclear. This TCR derives from a woman between 50 and 59 years old in good health and CMV-seronegative. CDR3: CASSLEPVYNEQFF. The CDR3 DNA follows: TGCGCCAGCAGCTTGGAACCGGTTTACAATGAGCAGTTCTTC.